This T cell receptor beta chain stems from a study of blood T cell repertoires in COVID-19. Study in general: Both acute and convalescent COVID-19 samples were obtained from the United States, Italy and Spain.

Sequencing used immunoSEQ multiplex PCR; TCRdb keeps in-frame clones, though not all of them. The table lists about 160,000 clones, around 84% of them singletons. Germline V gives CDR1 SGHTS, CDR2 YDEGEE. This CDR3 has 14 amino acids. J lost 10 bases, V lost 5 bases, and 7 bases had no gene match. In this sample, this clone turned up once. This clonotype was sampled from an elderly woman with acute or convalescent COVID-19. Material: peripheral blood. The gene calls are TRBV5-8 and TRBJ1-6; 9 bases agree with TRBD1. The DNA of the CDR3 is TGTGCCAGCAGTACCGGGACAGGGACATCACCCCTCCACTTT. It is translated as CASSTGTGTSPLHF.